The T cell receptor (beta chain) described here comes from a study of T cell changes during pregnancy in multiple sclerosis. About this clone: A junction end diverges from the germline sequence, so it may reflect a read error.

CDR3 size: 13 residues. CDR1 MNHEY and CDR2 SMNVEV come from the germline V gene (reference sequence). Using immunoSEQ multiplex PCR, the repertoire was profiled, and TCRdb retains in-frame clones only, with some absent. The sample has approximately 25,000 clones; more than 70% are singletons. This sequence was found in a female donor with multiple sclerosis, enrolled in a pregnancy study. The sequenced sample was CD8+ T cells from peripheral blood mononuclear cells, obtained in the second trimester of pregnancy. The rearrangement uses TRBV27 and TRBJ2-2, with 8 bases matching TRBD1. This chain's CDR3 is CASSPFGQGQLDF. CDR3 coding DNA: TGTGCCAGCAGTCCTTTTGGACAGGGACAACTCGATTTT.